The 4 T cell receptor beta chains in this list originate from one sample, sequenced in a study of OX40 agonist ivuxolimab in advanced cancers. TCRdb keeps only in-frame clones here, not all; method: immunoSEQ multiplex PCR. This sample has 55,000 to 75,000 clones, with 75% to 90% found just once. This specimen consisted of CD4+ or CD8+ T cells sorted from blood, obtained in a trial of the OX40 agonist ivuxolimab. These receptors came from an adult with an advanced solid tumor such as melanoma, head and neck, liver or kidney cancer.

This clone was seen once. V and J are TRBV6-6 and TRBJ2-7; 8 nucleotides match TRBD2. The germline V gene encodes CDR1 MNHNY and CDR2 SVGAGI (reference sequence). This CDR3 has 15 residues. Trimming cost V 1 base and J 5 bases; bases outside gene matches: 7. The DNA for the CDR3 is TGTGCCAGCAGTTACTGGGGTAGCGGGAATCACGAGCAGTACTTC. This translates into CASSYWGSGNHEQYF.

The rearrangement joins TRBV7-2 to TRBJ2-7; 13 bases align to TRBD2. Germline loops: CDR1 SGHTA, CDR2 FQGNSA. This CDR3 is built from 19 residues. The junction had 17 bases not matched to a gene; V was cut back by 3 bases and J by 6 bases. The CDR3 loop reads CASSFQTTRLAGGSREQYF. CDR3 nucleotides: TGTGCCAGCAGCTTTCAAACCACTCGACTAGCGGGGGGATCTCGCGAGCAGTACTTC.

This clone occurred a few times. The chain is built from TRBV28 and TRBJ1-2; tentatively, D is TRBD1 (5 bases). The V end was cut by 7 bases, the J end by 1 base, with 10 bases between. CDR3 size: 13 residues. Germline CDR1 MDHEN, CDR2 SYDVKM. The CDR3 protein is CASTYGGNYGYTF. CDR3 bases: TGTGCCAGCACCTACGGGGGTAACTATGGCTACACCTTC.

The chain combines TRBV6-1 with TRBJ2-2; D tentatively reads TRBD1 or TRBD2 (6 bases each). The CDR3 totals 16 residues. V lost 2 bases to trimming and J lost 4 bases, with 14 bases between them. The germline gives CDR1 MNHNS, CDR2 SASEGT. The CDR3 is CASSELGGQGTGELFF. DNA of the CDR3: TGTGCCAGCAGTGAATTAGGGGGGCAGGGCACCGGGGAGCTGTTTTTT.